This T cell receptor beta chain appears in the sequencing data of a study of blood T cell repertoires in COVID-19. Whole-study context: Acute and convalescent COVID-19 samples came from the United States, Italy and Spain.

Germline CDR1 LGHDT, CDR2 YNNKEL (reference sequence). The V end lost 4 bases, the J end lost 3 bases, and 7 bases lay between the germline ends. This CDR3 is built from 13 residues. Participants' own reports of clinical history determined their cohort assignment. Before being deemed recovered, Cohort 3 donors had two negative PCRs, clearance, or symptom resolution. Repertoires were generated with immunoSEQ multiplex PCR, while TCRdb's copy carries only in-frame clones and drops some. The sample lists hundreds of thousands of clones, more than 80% occurring once. V usage is TRBV3-1 (or the pseudogene TRBV3-2) and J usage is TRBJ1-3, with D possibly TRBD1 on 6 matching bases. Sequenced material: PBMCs or T cells enriched from blood (not recorded which). This TCR derives from a man aged 25-40 years who had recovered from COVID-19. The CDR3 here is CASSPTGGNTIYF. The DNA for the CDR3 is TGTGCCAGCAGCCCGACAGGTGGAAACACCATATATTTT.